This TCR beta chain came from a study of T cell changes during pregnancy in multiple sclerosis. The V and J ends lost 1 base and 4 bases respectively, with 14 bases between them. In germline, CDR1 is SEHNR, CDR2 FQNEAQ (reference sequence). This CDR3 is 16 amino acids long. Using immunoSEQ multiplex PCR, the repertoire was profiled, and TCRdb retains in-frame clones only, with some absent. The sample yields roughly 110,000 clones, roughly 92% seen once. The source is a female donor with multiple sclerosis, enrolled in a pregnancy study. The V gene is TRBV7-9, the J gene TRBJ1-5; D unresolved. The starting material was peripheral blood, obtained after pregnancy. In DNA, the CDR3 is TGTGCCAGCAGCTTAGTGGGAGGGAATGGGAATCAGCCCCAGCATTTT. It yields the protein CASSLVGGNGNQPQHF.